This T cell receptor (beta chain) was recorded in a study of OX40 agonist ivuxolimab in advanced cancers. Clones were sequenced by immunoSEQ multiplex PCR, and TCRdb holds only the in-frame ones, with some missing. The sample consists of about 100,000 clones, approximately 94% of them appearing once. General study results and limits: Relatively little clonal expansion, among the lowest observed, appeared in partial responders at 0.1-3.0 mg/kg. In CD8+ T cells, expanded clones were on average more numerous than in CD4+.

CDR3 length equals 14 residues. V was clipped by 4 bases and J by 1 base, with 8 bases between them. CDR1 LNHDA and CDR2 SQIVND come from the germline V gene (reference sequence). A word on this clone: Its antigen is unknown.

Sequenced here: CD4+ or CD8+ T cells sorted from blood, sampled in a trial of the OX40 agonist ivuxolimab. V is TRBV19 and J is TRBJ1-5, with D possibly TRBD1 on 5 matching bases. The TCR originated in an adult with an advanced solid tumor such as melanoma, head and neck, liver or kidney cancer. For the CDR3, the DNA is TGTGCCAGTAGTACACGACAGAGCAATCAGCCCCAGCATTTT. It translates to CASSTRQSNQPQHF.